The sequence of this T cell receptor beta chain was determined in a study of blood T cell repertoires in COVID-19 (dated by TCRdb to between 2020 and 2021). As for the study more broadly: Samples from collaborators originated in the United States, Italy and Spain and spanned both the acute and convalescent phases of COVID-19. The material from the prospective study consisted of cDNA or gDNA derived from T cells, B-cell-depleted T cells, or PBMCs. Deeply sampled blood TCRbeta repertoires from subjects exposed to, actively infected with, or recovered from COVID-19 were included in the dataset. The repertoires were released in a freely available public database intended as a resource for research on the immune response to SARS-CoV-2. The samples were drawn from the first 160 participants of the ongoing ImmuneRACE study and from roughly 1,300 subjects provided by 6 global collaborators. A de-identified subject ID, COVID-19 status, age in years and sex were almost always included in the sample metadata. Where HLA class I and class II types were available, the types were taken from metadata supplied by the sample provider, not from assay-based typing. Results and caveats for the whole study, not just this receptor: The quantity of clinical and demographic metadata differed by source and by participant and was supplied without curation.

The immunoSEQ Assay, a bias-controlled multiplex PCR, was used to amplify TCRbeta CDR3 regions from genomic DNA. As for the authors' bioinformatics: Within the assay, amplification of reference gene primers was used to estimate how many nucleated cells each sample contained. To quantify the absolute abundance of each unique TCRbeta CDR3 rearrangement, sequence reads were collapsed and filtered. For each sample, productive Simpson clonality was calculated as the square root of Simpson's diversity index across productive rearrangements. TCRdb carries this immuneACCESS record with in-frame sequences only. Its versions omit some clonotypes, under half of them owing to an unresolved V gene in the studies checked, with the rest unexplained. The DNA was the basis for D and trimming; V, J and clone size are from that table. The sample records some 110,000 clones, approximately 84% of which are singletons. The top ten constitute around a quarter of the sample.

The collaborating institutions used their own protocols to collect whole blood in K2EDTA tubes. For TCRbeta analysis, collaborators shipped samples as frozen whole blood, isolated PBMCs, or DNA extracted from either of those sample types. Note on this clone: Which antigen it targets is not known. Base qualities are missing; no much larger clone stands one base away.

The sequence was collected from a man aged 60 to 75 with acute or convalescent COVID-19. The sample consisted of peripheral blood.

The nucleotide sequence reads TGTGCCAGCAGGGACAGGGACCAGCCCCAGCATTTT. Translated, it reads CASRDRDQPQHF. The V and J segments used are TRBV2 and TRBJ1-5; TRBD1 fits 8 bases in the junction. CDR1 and CDR2 are read off the germline V gene as SNHLY and FYNNEI. V is trimmed back by 6 bases and J by 7 bases, and the junction contains 2 bases that no gene match accounts for. Its CDR3 holds 12 amino acids, cysteine through phenylalanine. The sequence is cut down to CDR3 DNA, 36 bases in frame from base 1.